This TCR beta chain was profiled in a study of T cells after somatic rescue of genetic block. The CDR3 has 14 amino acids. Germline V gene lookup returns CDR1 SEHNR and CDR2 FQNEAQ (reference sequence). V lost 5 bases, J lost 5 bases, and 4 bases stayed unmatched. The table came from immunoSEQ multiplex PCR; TCRdb's copy has only in-frame clones and leaves some out. The sample carries roughly 67,000 clones, around 92% recorded once. V and J are TRBV7-9 and TRBJ2-1; 9 bases match TRBD2. Sequencing used peripheral blood mononuclear cells (PBMCs). The receptor's source is a man in his forties or fifties. The CDR3 here is CASSTRLADNEQFF. In nucleotides, the CDR3 is TGTGCCAGCAGCACCAGACTAGCGGACAATGAGCAGTTCTTC. Complete variable domain (other parts from reference TRBV7-9 and TRBJ2-1): DTGVSQNPRHKITKRGQNVTFRCDPISEHNRLYWYRQTLGQGPEFLTYFQNEAQLEKSRLLSDRFSAERPKGSFSTLEIQRTEQGDSAMYLCASSTRLADNEQFFGPGTRLTVL.